The clone carrying this T cell receptor (beta chain) has just a few counts. Its specificity is unknown. One entry per CDR3 protein, called by TCRdb with MiXCR from the 5' RACE reads. The table shows a few hundred thousand distinct CDR3 sequences, with around a tenth occurring only once. This record belongs to a study of CD8 T cells in ankylosing spondylitis. Study-wide points: A TCR beta motif of under 10 highly homologous variants seemed to mark ankylosing spondylitis blood. The clones that were linked to disease were reported to be significantly enriched in matched synovial fluid samples from ankylosing spondylitis patients.

J lost 6 bases, V lost 4 bases, and 10 bases had no gene match. Germline CDR1 reads SGHRS; CDR2 reads YFSETQ. This CDR3 spans 16 amino acids. This sequence joins TRBV5-1 and TRBJ2-2, with 9 bases fitting TRBD1. The sequencing input was blood, either unsorted or a sorted T cell fraction (not recorded which). The clonotype was recovered from a female donor with ankylosing spondylitis or in good health (not recorded which). The CDR3 region is CASSPSRTGVSGELFF. The CDR3 nucleotides are TGCGCCAGCAGCCCGTCCCGGACAGGGGTTTCCGGGGAGCTGTTTTTT.